This T cell receptor (beta chain) was sequenced during a study of blood T cell repertoires in COVID-19. Germline V CDR1 and CDR2: KGHSH, LQKENI. The V segment lost 0 bases and the J segment 5 bases; nucleotides outside the gene matches: 5. The CDR3 has 16 amino acids. Sequencing was performed with immunoSEQ multiplex PCR; in TCRdb, only in-frame clones are kept and a portion is missing. The sample consists of some 75,000 clones, 75% to 90% of them appearing once. This TCR came from a man between 60 and 70 years old with acute or convalescent COVID-19. The specimen sequenced was peripheral blood. J is TRBJ2-1 and V is TRBV18, with 9 positions matching TRBD2. CDR3: CASSPPLGGGDNEQFF. The DNA for the CDR3 is TGTGCCAGCTCACCACCGTTGGGCGGGGGGGACAATGAGCAGTTCTTC.